This T cell receptor (beta chain) came from a study of blood T cell repertoires in COVID-19. Study as a whole: There were acute and convalescent COVID-19 samples, and they came from the United States, Italy and Spain.

Enrollment of patients from Seattle took place during active infection, with longitudinal follow-up. Per germline, CDR1 LGHDT and CDR2 YNNKEL (reference sequence). The CDR3 loop spans 16 amino acids. Trimming removed 1 base from V and 5 bases from J, with 17 bases in between. Authors' methods: Amplification of reference gene primers was used by the study to estimate nucleated cell counts. TCRdb keeps only in-frame clones here, not all; method: immunoSEQ multiplex PCR. The V and J calls and clone size were taken over from that table, and D and trimming were inferred from the DNA. The sample carries about 88,000 clones, 90% recorded once.

The sequence derives from a young man with COVID-19, enrolled during active disease. Material for sequencing was peripheral blood. J is TRBJ2-5 and V is TRBV3-1 (or the pseudogene TRBV3-2); a weak D match, TRBD1 (6 bases). DNA of the CDR3: TGTGCCAGCAGCCAAGGTTCCAGGGGCGATTTGGAGACCCAGTACTTC. This translates into CASSQGSRGDLETQYF.